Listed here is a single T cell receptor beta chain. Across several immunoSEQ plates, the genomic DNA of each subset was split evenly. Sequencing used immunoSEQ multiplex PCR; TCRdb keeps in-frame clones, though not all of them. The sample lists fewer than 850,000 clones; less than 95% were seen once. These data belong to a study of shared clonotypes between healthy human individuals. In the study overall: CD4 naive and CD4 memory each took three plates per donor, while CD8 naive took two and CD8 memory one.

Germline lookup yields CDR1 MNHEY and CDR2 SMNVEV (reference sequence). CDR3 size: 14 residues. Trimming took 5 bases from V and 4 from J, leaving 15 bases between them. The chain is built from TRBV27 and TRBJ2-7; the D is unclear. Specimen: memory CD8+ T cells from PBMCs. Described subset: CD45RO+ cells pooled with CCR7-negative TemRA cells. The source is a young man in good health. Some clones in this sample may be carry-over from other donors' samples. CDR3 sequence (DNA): TGTGCCAGCAGTCCCTCCGACTGGAAATACGAGCAGTACTTC. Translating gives CASSPSDWKYEQYF.